This T cell receptor beta chain was retrieved from a study of T cell changes during pregnancy in multiple sclerosis. The table came from immunoSEQ multiplex PCR; TCRdb's copy has only in-frame clones and leaves some out. The repertoire has tens of thousands of clones, roughly 92% of them found once; the top ten carry around 0.93%. This clone was counted once. The CDR3 covers 14 residues. J lost 8 bases, V lost 4 bases, and 6 bases had no gene match. The germline V gene has CDR1 SGHKS and CDR2 YYEKEE (reference sequence). This chain uses TRBV5-5 with TRBJ2-1; 10 nucleotides align to TRBD1. The TCR was taken from a female donor with multiple sclerosis, enrolled in a pregnancy study. The specimen comprised peripheral blood, sampled in the first trimester of pregnancy. CDR3 in DNA: TGTGCCAGCAGCCCACTCGGGACAGGGGATGAGCAGTTCTTC. The encoded protein is CASSPLGTGDEQFF.